This T cell receptor (beta chain) was observed in a study of shared clonotypes between healthy human individuals. Sequencing was performed with immunoSEQ multiplex PCR; in TCRdb, only in-frame clones are kept and a portion is missing. The top ten hold 0.35% to 0.45% of the sample, which has fewer than 2.5 million clones, roughly 93% seen once. CDR1 KGHSH and CDR2 LQKENI come from the germline V gene. The CDR3 length is 16 residues. Trimming removed 0 bases from V and 0 bases from J; junction bases left unmatched: 3. This chain uses TRBV18 with TRBJ2-3, with 7 bases that match TRBD1. The clonotype comes from a man younger than 35 in good health. Some clones in this sample may be carry-over from other donors' samples. The sample was naive CD4+ T cells from PBMCs. Subset noted: CD45RA+ positively selected. The chain's CDR3 is CASSPPGTASTDTQYF. DNA for the CDR3: TGTGCCAGCTCACCACCCGGGACAGCGAGCACAGATACGCAGTATTTT.